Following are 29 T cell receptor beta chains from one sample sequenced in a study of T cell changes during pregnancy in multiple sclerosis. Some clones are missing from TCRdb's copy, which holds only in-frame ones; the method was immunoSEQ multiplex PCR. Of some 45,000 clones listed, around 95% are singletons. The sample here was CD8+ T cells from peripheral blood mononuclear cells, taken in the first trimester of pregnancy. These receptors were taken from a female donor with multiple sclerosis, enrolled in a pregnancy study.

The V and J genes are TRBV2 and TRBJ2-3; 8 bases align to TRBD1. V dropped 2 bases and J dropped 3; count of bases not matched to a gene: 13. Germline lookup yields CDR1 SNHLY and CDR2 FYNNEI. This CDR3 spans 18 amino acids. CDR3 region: CASSEMTGVVQKTDTQYF. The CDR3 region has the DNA TGTGCCAGCAGTGAAATGACAGGGGTGGTACAGAAAACAGATACGCAGTATTTT. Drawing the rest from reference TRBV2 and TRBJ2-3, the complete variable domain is EPEVTQTPSHQVTQMGQEVILRCVPISNHLYFYWYRQILGQKVEFLVSFYNNEISEKSEIFDDQFSVERPDGSNFTLKIRSTKLEDSAMYFCASSEMTGVVQKTDTQYFGPGTRLTVL.

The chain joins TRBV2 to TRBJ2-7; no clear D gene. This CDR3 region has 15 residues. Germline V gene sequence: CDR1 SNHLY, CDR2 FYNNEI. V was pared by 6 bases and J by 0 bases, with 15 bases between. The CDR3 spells CASRGPGRSSYEQYF. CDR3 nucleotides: TGTGCCAGCAGGGGTCCGGGTCGCAGCTCCTACGAGCAGTACTTC.

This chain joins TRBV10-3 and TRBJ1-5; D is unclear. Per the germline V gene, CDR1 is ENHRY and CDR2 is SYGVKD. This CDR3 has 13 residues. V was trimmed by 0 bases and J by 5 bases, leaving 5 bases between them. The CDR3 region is CAISESRDQPQHF. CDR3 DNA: TGTGCCATCAGTGAGTCGAGGGATCAGCCCCAGCATTTT.

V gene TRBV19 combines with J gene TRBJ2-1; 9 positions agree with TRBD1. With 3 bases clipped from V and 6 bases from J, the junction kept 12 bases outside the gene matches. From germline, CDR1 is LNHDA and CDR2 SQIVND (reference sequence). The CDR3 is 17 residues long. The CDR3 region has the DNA TGTGCCAGTAGTATCGGACCTGGGACAGGGTTAGTCAATGAGCAGTTCTTC. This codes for CASSIGPGTGLVNEQFF.

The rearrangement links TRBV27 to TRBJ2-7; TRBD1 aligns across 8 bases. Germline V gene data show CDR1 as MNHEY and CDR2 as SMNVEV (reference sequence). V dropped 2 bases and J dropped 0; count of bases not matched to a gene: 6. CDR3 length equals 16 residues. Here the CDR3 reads CASSLNRDRYSYEQYF. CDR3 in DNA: TGTGCCAGCAGTTTAAACCGGGACAGGTACTCCTACGAGCAGTACTTC.

In DNA form, the CDR3 reads TGTGCCTGGACGACCGGGGGGACTGAAGCTTTCTTT. This codes for CAWTTGGTEAFF. J is TRBJ1-1 and V is TRBV30, with TRBD1 as a possible D gene (5 bases). CDR1 GTSNPN and CDR2 SVGIG come from the germline V gene (reference sequence). V was clipped by 4 bases and J by 5 bases, with 11 bases between them. The CDR3 has 12 residues.

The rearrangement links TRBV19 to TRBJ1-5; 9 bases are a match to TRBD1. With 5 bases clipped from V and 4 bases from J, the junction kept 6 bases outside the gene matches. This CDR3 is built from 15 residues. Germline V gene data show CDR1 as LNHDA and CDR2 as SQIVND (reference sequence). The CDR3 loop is CASSAQGARNQPQHF. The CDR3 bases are TGTGCCAGTAGTGCACAGGGGGCACGGAATCAGCCCCAGCATTTT.

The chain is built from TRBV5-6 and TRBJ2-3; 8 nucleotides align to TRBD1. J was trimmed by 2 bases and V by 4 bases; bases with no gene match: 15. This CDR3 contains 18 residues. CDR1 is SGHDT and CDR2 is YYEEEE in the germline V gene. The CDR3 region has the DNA TGTGCCAGCAGCCCCCTTCTACCGGACAGGGCCGCCACAGATACGCAGTATTTT. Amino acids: CASSPLLPDRAATDTQYF.

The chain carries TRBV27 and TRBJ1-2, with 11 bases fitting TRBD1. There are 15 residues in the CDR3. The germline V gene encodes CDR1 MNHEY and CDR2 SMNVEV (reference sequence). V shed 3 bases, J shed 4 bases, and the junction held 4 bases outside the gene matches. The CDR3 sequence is CASSLDRGLGYGYTF. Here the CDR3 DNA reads TGTGCCAGCAGTTTGGACAGGGGGCTTGGCTATGGCTACACCTTC.

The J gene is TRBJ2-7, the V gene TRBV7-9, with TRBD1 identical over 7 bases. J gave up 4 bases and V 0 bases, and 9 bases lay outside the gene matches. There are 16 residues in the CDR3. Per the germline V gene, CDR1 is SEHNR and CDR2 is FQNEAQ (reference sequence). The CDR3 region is CASSLAMTGSKYEQYF. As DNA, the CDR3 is TGTGCCAGCAGCTTAGCTATGACAGGGTCAAAGTACGAGCAGTACTTC.

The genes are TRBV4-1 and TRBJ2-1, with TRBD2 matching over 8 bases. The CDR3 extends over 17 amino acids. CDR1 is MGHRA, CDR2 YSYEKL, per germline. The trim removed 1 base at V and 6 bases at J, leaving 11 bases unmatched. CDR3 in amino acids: CASSQATGGLAGNEQFF. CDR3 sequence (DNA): TGCGCCAGCAGCCAAGCCACGGGGGGGCTAGCGGGCAATGAGCAGTTCTTC.

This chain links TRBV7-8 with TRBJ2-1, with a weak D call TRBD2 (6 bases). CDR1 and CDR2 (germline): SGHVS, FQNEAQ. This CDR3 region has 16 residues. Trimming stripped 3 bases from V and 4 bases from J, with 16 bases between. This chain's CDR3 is CASSFRLREVYNEQFF. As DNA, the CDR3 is TGTGCCAGCAGCTTCCGTCTGAGGGAGGTGTACAATGAGCAGTTCTTC.

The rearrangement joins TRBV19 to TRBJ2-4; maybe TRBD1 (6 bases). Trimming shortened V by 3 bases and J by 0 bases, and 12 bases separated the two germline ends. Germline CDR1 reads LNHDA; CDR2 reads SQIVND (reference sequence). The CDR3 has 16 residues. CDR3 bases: TGTGCCAGTAGTATTCCGGGACACCAAGCCAAAAACATTCAGTACTTC. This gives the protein CASSIPGHQAKNIQYF.

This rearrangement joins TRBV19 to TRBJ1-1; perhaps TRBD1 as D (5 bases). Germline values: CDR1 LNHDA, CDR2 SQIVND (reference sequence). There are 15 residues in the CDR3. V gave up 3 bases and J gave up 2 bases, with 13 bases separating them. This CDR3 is CASSMARALNTEAFF. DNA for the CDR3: TGTGCCAGTAGTATGGCCAGGGCCCTCAACACTGAAGCTTTCTTT. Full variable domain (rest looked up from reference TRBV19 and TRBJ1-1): DGGITQSPKYLFRKEGQNVTLSCEQNLNHDAMYWYRQDPGQGLRLIYYSQIVNDFQKGDIAEGYSVSREKKESFPLTVTSAQKNPTAFYLCASSMARALNTEAFFGQGTRLTVV.

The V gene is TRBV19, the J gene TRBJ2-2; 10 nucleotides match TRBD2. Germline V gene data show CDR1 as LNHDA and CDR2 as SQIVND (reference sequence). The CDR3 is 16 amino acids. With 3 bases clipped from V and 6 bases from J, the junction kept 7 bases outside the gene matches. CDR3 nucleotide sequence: TGTGCCAGTAGTATTCTCGCTAGCGGGAGAGCCGGGGAGCTGTTTTTT. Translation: CASSILASGRAGELFF.

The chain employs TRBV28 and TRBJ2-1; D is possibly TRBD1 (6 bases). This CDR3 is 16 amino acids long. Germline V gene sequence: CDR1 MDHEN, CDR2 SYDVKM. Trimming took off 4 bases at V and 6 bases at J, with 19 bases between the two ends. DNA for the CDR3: TGTGCCAGCAGTTCCCAGGACAGCCTGATGGGCAATGAGCAGTTCTTC. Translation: CASSSQDSLMGNEQFF. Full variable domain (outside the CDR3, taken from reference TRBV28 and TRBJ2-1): DVKVTQSSRYLVKRTGEKVFLECVQDMDHENMFWYRQDPGLGLRLIYFSYDVKMKEKGDIPEGYSVSREKKERFSLILESASTNQTSMYLCASSSQDSLMGNEQFFGPGTRLTVL.

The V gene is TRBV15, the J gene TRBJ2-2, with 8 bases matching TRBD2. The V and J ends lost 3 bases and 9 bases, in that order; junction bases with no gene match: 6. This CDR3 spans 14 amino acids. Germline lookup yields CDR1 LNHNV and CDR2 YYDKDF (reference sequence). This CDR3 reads CATSSVTSGRELFF. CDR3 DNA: TGTGCCACCAGCAGTGTTACTAGCGGACGGGAGCTGTTTTTT. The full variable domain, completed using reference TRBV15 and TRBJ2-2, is DAMVIQNPRYQVTQFGKPVTLSCSQTLNHNVMYWYQQKSSQAPKLLFHYYDKDFNNEADTPDNFQSRRPNTSFCFLDIRSPGLGDTAMYLCATSSVTSGRELFFGEGSRLTVL.

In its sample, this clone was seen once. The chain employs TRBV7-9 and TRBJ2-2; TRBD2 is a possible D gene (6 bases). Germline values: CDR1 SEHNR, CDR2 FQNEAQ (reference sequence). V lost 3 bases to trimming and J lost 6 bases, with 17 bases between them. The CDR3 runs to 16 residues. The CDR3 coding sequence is TGTGCCAGCAGCTTTACACCGGGAGAGGGGTCCGGGGAGCTGTTTTTT. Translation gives CASSFTPGEGSGELFF.

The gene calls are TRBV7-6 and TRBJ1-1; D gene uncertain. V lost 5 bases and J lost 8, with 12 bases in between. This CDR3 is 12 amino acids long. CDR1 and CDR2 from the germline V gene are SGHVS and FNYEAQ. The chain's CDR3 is CASSPTTGEAFF. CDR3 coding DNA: TGTGCCAGCAGCCCCACTACGGGGGAAGCTTTCTTT. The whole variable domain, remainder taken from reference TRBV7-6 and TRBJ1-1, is GAGVSQSPRYKVTKRGQDVALRCDPISGHVSLYWYRQALGQGPEFLTYFNYEAQQDKSGLPNDRFSAERPEGSISTLTIQRTEQRDSAMYRCASSPTTGEAFFGQGTRLTVV.

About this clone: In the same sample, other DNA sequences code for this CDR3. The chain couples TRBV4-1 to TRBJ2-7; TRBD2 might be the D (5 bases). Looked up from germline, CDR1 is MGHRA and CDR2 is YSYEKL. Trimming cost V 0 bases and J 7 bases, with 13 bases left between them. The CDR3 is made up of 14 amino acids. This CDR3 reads CASSQDKTGSEQYF. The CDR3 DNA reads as TGCGCCAGCAGCCAAGATAAGACGGGGTCTGAGCAGTACTTC.

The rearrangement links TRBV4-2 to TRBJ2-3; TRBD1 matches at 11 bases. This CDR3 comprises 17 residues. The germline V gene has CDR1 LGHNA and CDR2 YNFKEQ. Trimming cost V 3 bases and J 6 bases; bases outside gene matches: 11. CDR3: CASSHPRTGGGVDTQYF. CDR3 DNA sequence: TGTGCCAGCAGCCACCCTAGGACAGGGGGCGGAGTGGATACGCAGTATTTT.

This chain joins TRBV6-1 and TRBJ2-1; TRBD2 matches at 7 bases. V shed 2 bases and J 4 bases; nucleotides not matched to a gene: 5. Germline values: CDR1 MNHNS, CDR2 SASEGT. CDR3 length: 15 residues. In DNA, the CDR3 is TGTGCCAGCAGTGAAAAGGTGGGGGGGTACAATGAGCAGTTCTTC. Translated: CASSEKVGGYNEQFF.

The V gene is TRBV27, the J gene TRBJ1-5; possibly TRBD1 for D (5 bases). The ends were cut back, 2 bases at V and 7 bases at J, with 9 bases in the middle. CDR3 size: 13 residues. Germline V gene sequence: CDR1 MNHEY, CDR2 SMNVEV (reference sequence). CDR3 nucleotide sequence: TGTGCCAGCAGTTTAGGGGGGTTGCAGCCCCAGCATTTT. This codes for CASSLGGLQPQHF.

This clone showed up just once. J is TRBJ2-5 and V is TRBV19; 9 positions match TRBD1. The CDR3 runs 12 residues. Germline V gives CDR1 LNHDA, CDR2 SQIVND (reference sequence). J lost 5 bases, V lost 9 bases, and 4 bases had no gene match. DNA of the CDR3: TGTGCCAGCACAGGGGGCAGGGAGACCCAGTACTTC. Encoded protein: CASTGGRETQYF.

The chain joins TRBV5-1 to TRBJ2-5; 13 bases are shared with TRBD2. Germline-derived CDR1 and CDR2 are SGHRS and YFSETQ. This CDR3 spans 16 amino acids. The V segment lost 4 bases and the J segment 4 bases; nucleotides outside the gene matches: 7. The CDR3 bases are TGCGCCAGCAGCCCCGGGACTAGCGGGAACGGAGAGACCCAGTACTTC. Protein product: CASSPGTSGNGETQYF.

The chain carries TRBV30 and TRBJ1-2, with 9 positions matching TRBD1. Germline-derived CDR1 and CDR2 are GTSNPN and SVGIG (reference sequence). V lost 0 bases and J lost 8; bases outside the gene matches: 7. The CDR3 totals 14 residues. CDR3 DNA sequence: TGTGCCTGGAGTGTCTCATGGACAGGGGAGGGCTACACCTTC. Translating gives CAWSVSWTGEGYTF.

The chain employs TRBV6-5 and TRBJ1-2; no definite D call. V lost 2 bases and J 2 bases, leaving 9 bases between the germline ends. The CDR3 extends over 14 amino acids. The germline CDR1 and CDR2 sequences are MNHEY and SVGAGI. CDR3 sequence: CASSYGAGNYGYTF. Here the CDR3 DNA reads TGTGCCAGCAGTTACGGCGCCGGGAACTATGGCTACACCTTC.

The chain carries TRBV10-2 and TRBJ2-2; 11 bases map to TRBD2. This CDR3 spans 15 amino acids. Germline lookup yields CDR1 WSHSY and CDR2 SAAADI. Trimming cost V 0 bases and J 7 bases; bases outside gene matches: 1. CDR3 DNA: TGCGCCAGCAGTGAGTCAGGACTAGCGGGCGGGGAGCTGTTTTTT. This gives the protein CASSESGLAGGELFF.

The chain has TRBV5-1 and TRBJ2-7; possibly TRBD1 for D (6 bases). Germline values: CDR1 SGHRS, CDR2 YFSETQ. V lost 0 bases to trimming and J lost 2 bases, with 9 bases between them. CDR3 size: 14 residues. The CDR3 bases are TGCGCCAGCAGCTTGGAAGGGGGACCCTACGAGCAGTACTTC. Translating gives CASSLEGGPYEQYF.